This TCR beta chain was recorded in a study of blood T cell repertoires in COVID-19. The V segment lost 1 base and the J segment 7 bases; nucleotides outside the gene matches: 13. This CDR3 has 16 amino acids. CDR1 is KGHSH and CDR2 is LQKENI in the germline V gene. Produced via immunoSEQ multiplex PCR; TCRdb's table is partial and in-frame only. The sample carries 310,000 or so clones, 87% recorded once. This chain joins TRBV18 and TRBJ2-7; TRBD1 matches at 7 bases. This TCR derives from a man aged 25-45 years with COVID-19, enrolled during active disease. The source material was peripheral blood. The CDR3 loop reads CASSPRTGDLIVEQYF. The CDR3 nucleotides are TGTGCCAGCTCACCACGGACAGGTGACTTGATAGTGGAGCAGTACTTC.